Listed below are T cell receptor beta chains from one sample, sequenced in a study of blood T cell repertoires in COVID-19. Profiled with immunoSEQ multiplex PCR; TCRdb holds only in-frame clones, not every one. Among around 320,000 clones, 85% were seen once, and the ten largest hold 7.2%. Sequencing input: peripheral blood. The receptors were gathered from a human donor in a cohort sampled during active COVID-19. The CDR3 runs from the conserved cysteine through the conserved F or W. A D gene is named only where the DNA matches it firmly. Expanded clones get a size class; other rows say once, few or many, or leave the size out.

j_gene	v_gene	d_gene	abundance	CDR3aa	CDR3nt
TRBJ1-2	TRBV3-1/TRBV3-2	NA	NA	CASSQTGRSEGYTF	TGTGCCAGCAGCCAAACAGGGAGATCGGAGGGCTACACCTTC
TRBJ2-1	TRBV3-1/TRBV3-2	NA	NA	CASSQGTSYNEQFF	TGTGCCAGCAGCCAAGGAACTTCCTACAATGAGCAGTTCTTC
TRBJ1-5	TRBV6-6	NA	NA	CASSWQGVNQPQHF	TGTGCCAGCAGTTGGCAGGGCGTGAATCAGCCCCAGCATTTT
TRBJ2-2	TRBV19	NA	NA	CASIDRARLTGELFF	TGTGCCAGTATCGACCGAGCGAGATTAACCGGGGAGCTGTTTTTT
TRBJ1-6	TRBV5-5	TRBD1	NA	CASSPRTGNSGTLHF	TGTGCCAGCAGCCCTAGGACAGGCAATTCAGGAACCCTCCACTTT
TRBJ2-1	TRBV10-3	TRBD1	NA	CAISVSGTGREFF	TGTGCCATCAGTGTGTCGGGGACAGGGAGGGAGTTCTTC
TRBJ2-4	TRBV19	TRBD1	NA	CASSDYRGLAKNIQYF	TGTGCCAGTAGTGACTACAGGGGGCTAGCCAAAAACATTCAGTACTTC
TRBJ2-7	TRBV30	NA	NA	CAWSDTGIYEQYF	TGTGCCTGGAGTGATACAGGTATATACGAGCAGTACTTC
TRBJ1-1	TRBV7-9	TRBD1	NA	CASSFPGGENTEAFF	TGTGCCAGCAGCTTCCCAGGGGGCGAGAACACTGAAGCTTTCTTT
TRBJ1-1	TRBV2	TRBD1	once	CASNRKWTGEAFF	TGTGCCAGCAACCGCAAATGGACAGGGGAAGCTTTCTTT
TRBJ1-5	TRBV3-1/TRBV3-2	NA	NA	CASSRGNGRTGRDQPQHF	TGTGCCAGCAGCCGGGGAAACGGTCGAACAGGGAGAGACCAGCCCCAGCATTTT
TRBJ2-7	TRBV18	NA	NA	CASSGLTYEQYF	TGTGCCAGCTCCGGACTCACCTACGAGCAGTACTTC
TRBJ2-2	TRBV5-1	TRBD2	NA	CASSLVAGEGGELFF	TGCGCCAGCAGCTTGGTGGCGGGGGAGGGCGGGGAGCTGTTTTTT
TRBJ1-5	TRBV3-1/TRBV3-2	TRBD1	NA	CASSQDNRAGTGFPQPQHF	TGTGCCAGCAGCCAAGATAATCGAGCGGGGACAGGGTTTCCTCAGCCCCAGCATTTT
TRBJ2-7	TRBV7-2	TRBD2	NA	CASTPAGGASFYEQYF	TGTGCCAGCACCCCCGCCGGGGGGGCCTCTTTCTACGAGCAGTACTTC
TRBJ2-7	TRBV5-1	NA	once	CASSPDMSGLHYEQYF	TGCGCCAGCAGCCCCGATATGTCGGGACTGCACTACGAGCAGTACTTC
TRBJ2-7	TRBV9	NA	NA	CASSLSGSYEQYF	TGTGCCAGCAGCCTCTCAGGATCCTACGAGCAGTACTTC
TRBJ1-5	TRBV7-9	TRBD1	few	CASSLGGPNQPQHF	TGTGCCAGCAGCCTAGGGGGCCCCAATCAGCCCCAGCATTTT
TRBJ2-7	TRBV12-5	TRBD1	NA	CASGLVLGTATYEQYF	TGTGCTAGTGGTTTGGTACTGGGGACAGCAACCTACGAGCAGTACTTC
TRBJ1-1	TRBV30	NA	NA	CAWSGTRRAFF	TGTGCCTGGAGTGGCACTAGACGAGCTTTCTTT
TRBJ2-3	TRBV5-4	NA	NA	CASSFGGRGTDTQYF	TGTGCCAGCAGCTTCGGGGGGCGGGGCACAGATACGCAGTATTTT
TRBJ1-6	TRBV6-5	TRBD1	few	CAGTGGAHNSPLHF	TGTGCCGGGACAGGGGGGGCTCATAATTCACCCCTCCACTTT
TRBJ1-2	TRBV7-8	NA	NA	CASSLYLAGARNYGYTF	TGTGCCAGCAGCTTATATTTAGCGGGGGCGCGGAACTATGGCTACACCTTC
TRBJ1-5	TRBV3-1/TRBV3-2	NA	NA	CASSQVGGGYPQHF	TGTGCCAGCAGCCAAGTCGGGGGTGGTTATCCCCAGCATTTT
TRBJ2-2	TRBV6-4	NA	NA	CASSDEGPTGELFF	TGTGCCAGCAGTGATGAGGGTCCGACCGGGGAGCTGTTTTTT
TRBJ1-4	TRBV7-9	TRBD1	once	CASSLGTGGANEKLFF	TGTGCCAGCAGCTTAGGGACAGGGGGCGCAAATGAAAAACTGTTTTTT
TRBJ2-3	TRBV5-1	NA	NA	CASSPGRSTDTQYF	TGCGCCAGCAGCCCAGGTCGAAGCACAGATACGCAGTATTTT
TRBJ1-2	TRBV4-2	NA	NA	CASSQNREDMGYTF	TGTGCCAGCAGCCAGAACAGGGAAGATATGGGCTACACCTTC
TRBJ1-2	TRBV10-2	TRBD1	NA	CASSESDDRARNGYTF	TGCGCCAGCAGTGAGTCGGATGACAGGGCCAGAAATGGCTACACCTTC
TRBJ2-3	TRBV6-5	NA	once	CASSYTLASTDTQYF	TGTGCCAGCAGTTACACCCTAGCGAGCACAGATACGCAGTATTTT
TRBJ1-2	TRBV29-1	TRBD1	NA	CSVETGVFGYTF	TGCAGCGTTGAAACAGGGGTGTTTGGCTACACCTTC
TRBJ1-6	TRBV5-6	NA	NA	CASSVGRGSPPLHF	TGTGCCAGCAGCGTTGGAAGGGGGTCGCCACCCCTCCACTTT
TRBJ2-1	TRBV24-1	TRBD2	NA	CATSVSGGAREQFF	TGTGCCACCAGTGTTAGCGGGGGGGCTCGGGAGCAGTTCTTC
TRBJ2-2	TRBV7-9	TRBD1	NA	CASSLARTGGSWELFF	TGTGCCAGCAGCCTGGCGAGGACAGGGGGTTCCTGGGAGCTGTTTTTT
TRBJ1-6	TRBV18	TRBD1	NA	CASSSLTGGGSPLHF	TGTGCCAGCTCATCCTTGACAGGGGGCGGCTCACCCCTCCACTTT
TRBJ2-1	TRBV12-5	TRBD2	NA	CASGSVSGVLGNEQFF	TGTGCTAGTGGTTCAGTTAGCGGGGTGTTAGGCAATGAGCAGTTCTTC